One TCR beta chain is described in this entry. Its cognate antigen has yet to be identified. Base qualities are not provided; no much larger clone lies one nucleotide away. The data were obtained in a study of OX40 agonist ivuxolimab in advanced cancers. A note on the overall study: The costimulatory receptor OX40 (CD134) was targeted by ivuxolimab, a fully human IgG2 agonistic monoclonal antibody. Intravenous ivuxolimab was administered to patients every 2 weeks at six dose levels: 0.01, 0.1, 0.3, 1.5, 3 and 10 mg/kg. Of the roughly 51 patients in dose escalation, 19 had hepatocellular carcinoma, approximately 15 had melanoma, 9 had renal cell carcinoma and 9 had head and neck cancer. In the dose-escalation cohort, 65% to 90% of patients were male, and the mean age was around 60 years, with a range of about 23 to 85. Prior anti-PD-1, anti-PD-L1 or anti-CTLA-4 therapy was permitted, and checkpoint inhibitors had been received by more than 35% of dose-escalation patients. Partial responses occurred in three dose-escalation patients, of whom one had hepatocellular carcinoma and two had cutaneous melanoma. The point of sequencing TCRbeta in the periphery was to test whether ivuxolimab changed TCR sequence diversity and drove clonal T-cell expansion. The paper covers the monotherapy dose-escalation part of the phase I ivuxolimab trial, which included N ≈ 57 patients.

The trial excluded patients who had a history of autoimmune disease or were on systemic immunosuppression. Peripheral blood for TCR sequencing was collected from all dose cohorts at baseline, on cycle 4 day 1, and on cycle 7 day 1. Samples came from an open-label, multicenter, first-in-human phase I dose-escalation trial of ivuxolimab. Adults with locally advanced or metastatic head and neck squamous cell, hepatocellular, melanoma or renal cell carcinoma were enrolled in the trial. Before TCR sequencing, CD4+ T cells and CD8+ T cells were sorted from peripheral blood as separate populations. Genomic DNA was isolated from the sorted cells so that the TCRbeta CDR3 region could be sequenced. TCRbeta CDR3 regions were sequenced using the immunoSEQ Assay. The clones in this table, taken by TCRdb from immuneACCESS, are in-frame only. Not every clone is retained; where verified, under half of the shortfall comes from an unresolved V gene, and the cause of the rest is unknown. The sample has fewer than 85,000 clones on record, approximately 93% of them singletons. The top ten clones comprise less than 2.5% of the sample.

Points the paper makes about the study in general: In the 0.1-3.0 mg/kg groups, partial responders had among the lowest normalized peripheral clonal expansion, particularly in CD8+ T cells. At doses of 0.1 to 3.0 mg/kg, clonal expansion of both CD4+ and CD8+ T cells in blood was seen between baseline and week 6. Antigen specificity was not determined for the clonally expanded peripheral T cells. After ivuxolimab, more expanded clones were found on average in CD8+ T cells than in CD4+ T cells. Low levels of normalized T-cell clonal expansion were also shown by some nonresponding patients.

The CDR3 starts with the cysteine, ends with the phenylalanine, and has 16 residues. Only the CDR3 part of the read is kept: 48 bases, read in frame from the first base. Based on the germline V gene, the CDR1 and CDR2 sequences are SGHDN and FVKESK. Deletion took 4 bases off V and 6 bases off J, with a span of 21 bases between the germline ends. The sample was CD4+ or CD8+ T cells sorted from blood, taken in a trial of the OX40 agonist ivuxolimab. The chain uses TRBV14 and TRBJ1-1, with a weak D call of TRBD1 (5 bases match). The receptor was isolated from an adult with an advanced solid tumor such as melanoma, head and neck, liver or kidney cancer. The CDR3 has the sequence CASSPFLGAVKAEAFF. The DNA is TGTGCCAGCAGCCCTTTTCTTGGGGCGGTTAAGGCTGAAGCTTTCTTT.